Each of the 18 T cell receptor beta chains below was sequenced from the same sample in a study of T cell responses to AZD1222 COVID-19 vaccine. Generated by immunoSEQ multiplex PCR, the TCRdb table keeps only in-frame clones and is missing some. Here the sample spans some 180,000 clones, around 94% being singletons. The sequencing here drew on peripheral blood, taken on day 0 of AZD1222 vaccination. The source of these receptors is an adult in good health.

CDR3 amino acids: CASNPDRGSGRNTEAFF. Written as DNA, the CDR3 is TGTGCCAGCAACCCGGACAGGGGATCAGGTAGGAACACTGAAGCTTTCTTT. V and J are TRBV6-2 or TRBV6-3 and TRBJ1-1, with 9 bases matching TRBD1. CDR3 length: 17 residues. Trimming removed 7 bases from V and 1 base from J; junction bases left unmatched: 13. CDR1 is MNHEY and CDR2 is SVGEGT in the germline V gene.

The rearrangement joins TRBV2 to TRBJ2-2; the match to TRBD2 covers 7 bases. Germline CDR1 is SNHLY and CDR2 is FYNNEI. This CDR3 contains 14 residues. The trim removed 5 bases at V and 1 base at J, leaving 1 base unmatched. CDR3 sequence (DNA): TGTGCCAGCAGTTGGGAGGGGAACACCGGGGAGCTGTTTTTT. Translation gives CASSWEGNTGELFF.

The gene calls are TRBV7-2 and TRBJ1-2; 7 bases fit TRBD1. Losses at the gene ends were 2 bases for V and 2 bases for J; bases not matched to a gene: 5. This CDR3 spans 15 amino acids. CDR1 and CDR2 from the germline V gene are SGHTA and FQGNSA. The CDR3 sequence is CASSLRGGRNYGYTF. The CDR3 region has the DNA TGTGCCAGCAGCTTAAGAGGGGGCCGAAACTATGGCTACACCTTC.

V and J are TRBV5-1 and TRBJ1-1; D is uncertain. Germline loops: CDR1 SGHRS, CDR2 YFSETQ. The CDR3 extends over 13 amino acids. V dropped 1 base and J dropped 1 base, with 5 bases sitting between them. CDR3 protein: CASSLPPNTEAFF. The CDR3, as DNA: TGCGCCAGCAGCTTGCCCCCGAACACTGAAGCTTTCTTT. Using reference TRBV5-1 and TRBJ1-1 for the parts outside the CDR3, the full variable domain is KAGVTQTPRYLIKTRGQQVTLSCSPISGHRSVSWYQQTPGQGLQFLFEYFSETQRNKGNFPGRFSGRQFSNSRSEMNVSTLELGDSALYLCASSLPPNTEAFFGQGTRLTVV.

The chain recombines TRBV7-6 with TRBJ1-1; D gene unclear. The CDR3 extends over 13 amino acids. Per the germline V gene, CDR1 is SGHVS and CDR2 is FNYEAQ. Trimming pared 2 bases from V and 1 base from J, leaving 5 bases between. The CDR3 DNA sequence: TGTGCCAGCAGCTTATGGAAGAACACTGAAGCTTTCTTT. As protein: CASSLWKNTEAFF.

The gene calls are TRBV12-3 or TRBV12-4 and TRBJ2-7; perhaps TRBD2 as D (5 bases). The CDR3 runs 12 residues. Trimming left V 6 bases short and J 3 bases short, with 9 bases between. The CDR3 loop reads CASSPGLYEQYF. The CDR3 nucleotides are TGTGCCAGCAGCCCTGGACTCTACGAGCAGTACTTC.

This chain uses TRBV18 with TRBJ1-5, with D possibly matching TRBD1 (6 bases). The CDR3 is 15 amino acids. Germline CDR1 reads KGHSH; CDR2 reads LQKENI. The V end lost 1 base, the J end lost 3 bases, and 10 bases lay between the germline ends. The CDR3 loop is CASSPQDSLNQPQHF. CDR3 DNA sequence: TGTGCCAGCTCACCACAGGACAGCCTCAATCAGCCCCAGCATTTT.

This chain joins TRBV18 and TRBJ1-5, with TRBD1 as a possible D gene (6 bases). V lost 2 bases and J lost 6, with 11 bases in between. The CDR3 has 14 residues. Germline V gene data show CDR1 as KGHSH and CDR2 as LQKENI. CDR3 loop: CASSPAGESQPQHF. The CDR3 bases are TGTGCCAGCTCACCAGCAGGGGAGAGTCAGCCCCAGCATTTT. Full variable domain (outside the CDR3, taken from reference TRBV18 and TRBJ1-5): NAGVMQNPRHLVRRRGQEARLRCSPMKGHSHVYWYRQLPEEGLKFMVYLQKENIIDESGMPKERFSAEFPKEGPSILRIQQVVRGDSAAYFCASSPAGESQPQHFGDGTRLSIL.

The gene calls are TRBV4-3 and TRBJ2-7; TRBD2 matches 7 bases. From germline, CDR1 is LGHNA and CDR2 YSLEER. The CDR3 totals 16 residues. With V trimmed by 5 bases and J by 6 bases, 16 bases remained unmatched. The CDR3 bases are TGCGCCAGCAGCAACCTTCTGACGGGGGGTCCGATCGAGCAGTACGTC. Its protein is CASSNLLTGGPIEQYV.

The chain combines TRBV5-1 with TRBJ1-1; D unresolved. This CDR3 spans 15 amino acids. V lost 4 bases and J 0 bases, leaving 13 bases between the germline ends. Germline V lookup: CDR1 SGHRS, CDR2 YFSETQ. CDR3 protein: CASSPRAEMNTEAFF. DNA of the CDR3: TGCGCCAGCAGCCCTAGGGCGGAGATGAACACTGAAGCTTTCTTT.

The J gene is TRBJ2-1, the V gene TRBV24-1; TRBD2 matches at 8 bases. There are 16 residues in the CDR3. With 5 bases clipped from V and 0 bases from J, the junction kept 5 bases outside the gene matches. CDR1 is KGHDR, CDR2 SFDVKD, per germline. CDR3 coding DNA: TGTGCCACCAGTGCCGGGGGACTAGTCTCCTACAATGAGCAGTTCTTC. Protein product: CATSAGGLVSYNEQFF.

CDR3 nucleotide sequence: TGTGCCAGTAGTGCCACGGACTATGGCTACACCTTC. Translating it yields CASSATDYGYTF. The chain carries TRBV19 and TRBJ1-2; D not resolved. Deletions cut 5 bases from V and 3 bases from J, with 7 bases between. The CDR3 has 12 residues. Germline CDR1 is LNHDA and CDR2 is SQIVND (reference sequence).

This chain links TRBV19 with TRBJ2-1; 7 nucleotides agree with TRBD1. CDR1 LNHDA and CDR2 SQIVND come from the germline V gene (reference sequence). V was clipped by 5 bases and J by 4 bases; unmatched bases: 11. The CDR3 sequence is 16 residues long. CDR3 protein: CASSAPYRDSYNEQFF. CDR3 sequence (DNA): TGTGCCAGTAGTGCTCCCTACCGGGACAGTTACAATGAGCAGTTCTTC.

The gene calls are TRBV3-1 (or the pseudogene TRBV3-2) and TRBJ2-7; no clear D gene. V lost 4 bases to trimming and J lost 3 bases, with 7 bases between them. The CDR3 is made up of 12 amino acids. In germline, CDR1 is LGHDT, CDR2 YNNKEL (reference sequence). The DNA for the CDR3 is TGTGCCAGCAGCCTCCGGTTCTACGAGCAGTACTTC. Translating it yields CASSLRFYEQYF.

The chain employs TRBV5-1 and TRBJ2-7; perhaps TRBD2 as D (5 bases). Germline values: CDR1 SGHRS, CDR2 YFSETQ. The V end was cut by 5 bases, the J end by 1 base, with 13 bases between. This CDR3 is 14 amino acids long. CDR3 sequence reads: CASRGSRRSYEQYF. The DNA of the CDR3 is TGCGCCAGCAGAGGGAGTAGACGATCCTACGAGCAGTACTTC.

The V call is TRBV30, the J call TRBJ1-6, with 7 nucleotides matching TRBD1. The CDR3 extends over 15 amino acids. V was clipped by 3 bases and J by 7 bases; unmatched bases: 9. Germline V CDR1 and CDR2: GTSNPN, SVGIG (reference sequence). The CDR3 spells CAWRTGFVENSPLHF. The CDR3 DNA is TGTGCCTGGAGGACAGGGTTCGTGGAAAATTCACCCCTCCACTTT.

V and J are TRBV20-1 and TRBJ1-1; D not certain. V shed 0 bases and J shed 3 bases, with 2 bases lying between them. Germline CDR1 reads DFQATT; CDR2 reads SNEGSKA (reference sequence). CDR3 length: 11 amino acids. The CDR3 region has the DNA TGCAGTGCTAGAGACTACACTGAAGCTTTCTTT. Translating gives CSARDYTEAFF.

V usage is TRBV6-5 and J usage is TRBJ1-5; D uncertain. This CDR3 contains 12 residues. The ends were cut back, 8 bases at V and 2 bases at J, with 7 bases in the middle. Germline V gene data show CDR1 as MNHEY and CDR2 as SVGAGI. In DNA, the CDR3 is TGTGCCAGCCGTTCAGGCAATCAGCCCCAGCATTTT. Protein sequence: CASRSGNQPQHF.